Listed below are T cell receptor beta chains from one sample, sequenced in a study of blood T cell repertoires in COVID-19. The protocol was immunoSEQ multiplex PCR, while the TCRdb copy is restricted to in-frame clones and leaves out a portion. In the table there are about 120,000 clones, approximately 80% of which are singletons. Input material: peripheral blood. The receptors originated from a man in his 70s with active or convalescent COVID-19. Both conserved end residues are part of each CDR3. A D gene is named only where the DNA matches it firmly. Some rows have no size entry. The others give once, few or many, or a class for an expanded clone.

v_gene,j_gene,abundance,d_gene,CDR3nt,CDR3aa
TRBV18,TRBJ2-5,NA,TRBD1,TGTGCCAGCTCACCAACCATGAGACAGGGGGCCTCTGAGACCCAGTACTTC,CASSPTMRQGASETQYF
TRBV5-1,TRBJ2-5,NA,TRBD2,TGCGCCAGCAGCATCTGGGCTCAGCGGGGGCAAGAGACCCAGTACTTC,CASSIWAQRGQETQYF
TRBV11-2,TRBJ1-2,few,NA,TGTGCCAGCAGCTTCACATGGTCACAGGGTTATGGCTACACCTTC,CASSFTWSQGYGYTF
TRBV4-2,TRBJ2-7,NA,TRBD2,TGTGCCAGCAGCCCCTGGAGTAGCGGGACCTACGAGCAGTACTTC,CASSPWSSGTYEQYF
TRBV6-2/TRBV6-3,TRBJ1-5,NA,NA,TGTGCCAGCAGTTACTGGGGGGGGCACAATCAGCCCCAGCATTTT,CASSYWGGHNQPQHF
TRBV19,TRBJ2-1,NA,NA,TGTGCCAGTAGTACCGGGAGAGACCTATACAATGAGCAGTTCTTC,CASSTGRDLYNEQFF
TRBV11-2,TRBJ2-1,many,TRBD1,TGTGCCAGCAGCGCACGTAGAAACAGGGGGTTTTTTGGAAATGAGCAGTTCTTC,CASSARRNRGFFGNEQFF
TRBV5-1,TRBJ2-1,NA,NA,TGCGCCAGCAGCTTGGGGACCCTGGACACCAATGAGCAGTTCTTC,CASSLGTLDTNEQFF
TRBV5-1,TRBJ1-1,NA,NA,TGCGCCAGCAGCTTGTCAGGGCAGGGTAACACTGAAGCTTTCTTT,CASSLSGQGNTEAFF
TRBV7-3,TRBJ2-6,NA,NA,TGTGCCAGCAGCTTAATCAACTCTGGGGCCAACGTCCTGACTTTC,CASSLINSGANVLTF
TRBV6-5,TRBJ2-1,NA,TRBD1,TGTGCCAGCAGGACGACAGGGAACGCGTTCTTC,CASRTTGNAFF
TRBV19,TRBJ1-3,NA,NA,TGTGCCAGTAGTATACCTGGAGCGCGCTTATCTGGAAACACCATATATTTT,CASSIPGARLSGNTIYF
TRBV3-1/TRBV3-2,TRBJ2-1,NA,TRBD2,TGTGCCAGCAGCCCAGCGGGAGGCTCCTACAATGAGCAGTTCTTC,CASSPAGGSYNEQFF